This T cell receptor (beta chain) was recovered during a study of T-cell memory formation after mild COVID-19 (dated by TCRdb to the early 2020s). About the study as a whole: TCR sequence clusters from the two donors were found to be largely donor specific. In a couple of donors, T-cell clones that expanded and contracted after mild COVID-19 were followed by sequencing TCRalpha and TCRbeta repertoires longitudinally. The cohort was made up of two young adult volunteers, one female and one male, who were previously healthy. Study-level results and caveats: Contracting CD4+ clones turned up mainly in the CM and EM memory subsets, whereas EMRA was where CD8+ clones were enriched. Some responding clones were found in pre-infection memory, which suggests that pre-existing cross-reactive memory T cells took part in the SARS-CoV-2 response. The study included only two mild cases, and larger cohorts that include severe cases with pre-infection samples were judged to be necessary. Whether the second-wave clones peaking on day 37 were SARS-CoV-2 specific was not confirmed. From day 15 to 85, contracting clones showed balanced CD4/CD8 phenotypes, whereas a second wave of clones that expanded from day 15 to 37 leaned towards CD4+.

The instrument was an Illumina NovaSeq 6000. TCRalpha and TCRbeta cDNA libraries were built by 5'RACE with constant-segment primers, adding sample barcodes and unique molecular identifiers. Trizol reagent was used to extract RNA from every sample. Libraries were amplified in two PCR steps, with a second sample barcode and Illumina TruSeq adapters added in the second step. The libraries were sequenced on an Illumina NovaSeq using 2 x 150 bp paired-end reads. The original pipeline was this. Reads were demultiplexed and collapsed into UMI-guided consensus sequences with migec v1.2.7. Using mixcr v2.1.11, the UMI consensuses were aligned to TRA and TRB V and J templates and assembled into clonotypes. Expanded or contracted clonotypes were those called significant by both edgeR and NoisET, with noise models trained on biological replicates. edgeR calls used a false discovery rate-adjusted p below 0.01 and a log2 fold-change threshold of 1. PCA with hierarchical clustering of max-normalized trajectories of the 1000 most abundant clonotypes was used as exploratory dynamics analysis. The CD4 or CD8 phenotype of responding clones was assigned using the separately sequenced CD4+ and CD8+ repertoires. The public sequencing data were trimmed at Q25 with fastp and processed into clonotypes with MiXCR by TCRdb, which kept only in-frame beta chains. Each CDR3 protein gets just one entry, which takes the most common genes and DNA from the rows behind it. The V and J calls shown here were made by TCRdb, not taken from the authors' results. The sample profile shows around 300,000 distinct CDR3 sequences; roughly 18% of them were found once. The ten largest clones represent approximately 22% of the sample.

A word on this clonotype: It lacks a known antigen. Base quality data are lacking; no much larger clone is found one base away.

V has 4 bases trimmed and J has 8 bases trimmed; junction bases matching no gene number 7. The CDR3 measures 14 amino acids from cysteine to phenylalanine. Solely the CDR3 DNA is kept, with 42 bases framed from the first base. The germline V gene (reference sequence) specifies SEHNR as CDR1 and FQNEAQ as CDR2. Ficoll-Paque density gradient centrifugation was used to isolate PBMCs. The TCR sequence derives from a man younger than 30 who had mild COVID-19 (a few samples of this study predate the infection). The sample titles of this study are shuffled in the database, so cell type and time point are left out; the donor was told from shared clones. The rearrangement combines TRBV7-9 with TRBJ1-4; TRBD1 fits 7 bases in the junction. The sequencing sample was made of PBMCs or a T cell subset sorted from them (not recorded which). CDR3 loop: CASSSRQGGEKLFF. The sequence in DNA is TGTGCCAGCAGCTCCCGACAGGGAGGAGAAAAACTGTTTTTT.